This TCR beta chain is drawn from a study of T cell repertoires in aging, cancer and after chemotherapy. Study background: Millions of TCR reads made up the full dataset. General study points: Untreated cancer patients had significantly lower blood TCR diversity than age-matched healthy donors.

Looked up from germline, CDR1 is MNHEY and CDR2 is SVGEGT. The V gene end was trimmed by 2 bases and the J gene end by 1 base; junction bases not matched to a gene: 5. The CDR3 contains 17 residues. TCR beta rearrangements were amplified from peripheral blood genomic DNA. This clonotype was found a few times. Its target is unknown. Multiplex touch-down PCR with TRB-A/B primers amplified rearranged V-D-J TRB sequences. MiXCR, run by TCRdb on the multiplex PCR reads, gives a single entry per CDR3 protein. The table lists over 15,000 distinct CDR3 sequences, roughly 35% of them singletons. Sequenced: blood. The chain recombines TRBV6-2 or TRBV6-3 with TRBJ2-2; 9 bases align to TRBD1. This clonotype originated in a human donor with a solid tumor. The chain's CDR3 is CASSYLDRGLNTGELFF. DNA of the CDR3: TGTGCCAGCAGTTACCTTGACAGGGGGTTGAACACCGGGGAGCTGTTTTTT.